This TCR beta chain was sequenced during a study of cytomegalovirus exposure and HLA in healthy donors. Sequenced by immunoSEQ multiplex PCR; TCRdb stores in-frame clones only, minus some. The sample contains tens of thousands of clones, about 92% of which appear only once. V dropped 3 bases and J dropped 6; count of bases not matched to a gene: 7. Germline V gene data show CDR1 as MNHNS and CDR2 as SASEGT. The CDR3 length is 15 residues. Material: PBMCs. The receptor comes from a woman under 30 in good health and CMV-seronegative. The chain links TRBV6-1 to TRBJ1-2, with 10 positions matching TRBD1. CDR3 in amino acids: CASSDPGTGADGYTF. The CDR3 coding sequence is TGTGCCAGCAGTGACCCCGGGACAGGGGCGGATGGCTACACCTTC.